What follows are 4 T cell receptor beta chains derived from one specimen sequenced in a study of blood T cell repertoires in COVID-19. Libraries were prepared by immunoSEQ multiplex PCR; TCRdb keeps only in-frame clonotypes and omits some of them. Of some 490,000 clones listed, 80% to 90% were seen once; the top ten hold roughly 3.2%. Sequenced: peripheral blood. The receptors stem from a human donor in a cohort sampled during active COVID-19.

The chain couples TRBV6-5 to TRBJ2-7, with TRBD1 identical over 11 bases. This CDR3 comprises 15 residues. The germline V gene encodes CDR1 MNHEY and CDR2 SVGAGI. V lost 2 bases and J lost 6; bases outside the gene matches: 6. This chain's CDR3 is CASSYGGDRGSEQYF. CDR3 nucleotide sequence: TGTGCCAGCAGTTACGGGGGGGACAGGGGGTCCGAGCAGTACTTC.

CDR3 in amino acids: CASSQAAGNQPQHF. The CDR3 nucleotides are TGTGCCAGCAGCCAAGCTGCGGGGAATCAGCCCCAGCATTTT. The rearrangement joins TRBV4-2 to TRBJ1-5; no reliable D call. The CDR3 runs to 14 residues. From germline, CDR1 is LGHNA and CDR2 YNFKEQ. The V end was cut by 1 base, the J end by 4 bases, with 8 bases between.

The V and J genes are TRBV2 and TRBJ2-6, with D possibly being TRBD1 (5 bases). CDR3 length: 17 amino acids. The V end was cut by 7 bases, the J end by 0 bases, with 16 bases between. Germline CDR1 and CDR2: SNHLY and FYNNEI. The CDR3 DNA follows: TGTGCCAGCAAGACAGAGATCATAAACTCTGGGGCCAACGTCCTGACTTTC. It yields the protein CASKTEIINSGANVLTF.

The chain carries TRBV20-1 and TRBJ2-3; D possibly corresponds to TRBD1 (6 bases). Germline V CDR1 and CDR2: DFQATT, SNEGSKA (reference sequence). With 3 bases removed from V and 10 bases from J, the gap between germline ends came to 11 bases. The CDR3 sequence is 11 residues long. CDR3 residues: CSARQGLAQYF. In DNA form, the CDR3 reads TGCAGTGCTAGGCAGGGGCTTGCGCAGTATTTT.